This T cell receptor (beta chain) was sequenced during a study of OX40 agonist ivuxolimab in advanced cancers. Study outcomes and limitations: CD8+ T cells were the subset that, on average, had more expanded clones than CD4+. Low clonal expansion, among the lowest seen, marked partial responders at 0.1-3.0 mg/kg. By week 6 at 0.1 to 3.0 mg/kg, blood CD4+ and CD8+ T cells had expanded clonally. In a subset of nonresponders, normalized T-cell clonal expansion was also low.

Trimming removed 2 bases at V and 6 bases at J, with 20 bases between. The CDR3 has 16 amino acids. Germline CDR1 GTSNPN, CDR2 SVGIG (reference sequence). About this clone itself: Its target is not known.

The protocol was immunoSEQ multiplex PCR, while the TCRdb copy is restricted to in-frame clones and leaves out a portion. Counted here are about 56,000 clones, about nine tenths occurring once; the ten biggest clones make up about 25%. The receptor comes from an adult with an advanced solid tumor such as melanoma, head and neck, liver or kidney cancer. The starting material was CD4+ or CD8+ T cells sorted from blood, obtained in a trial of the OX40 agonist ivuxolimab. The chain carries TRBV30 and TRBJ1-5, with D possibly matching TRBD1 (5 bases). The DNA of the CDR3 is TGTGCCTGGAGTTCTGCGGGGGAACTAGGGATTCAGCCCCAGCATTTT. Its protein is CAWSSAGELGIQPQHF. The complete variable domain, with remaining parts taken from reference TRBV30 and TRBJ1-5, reads SQTIHQWPATLVQPVGSPLSLECTVEGTSNPNLYWYRQAAGRGLQLLFYSVGIGQISSEVPQNLSASRPQDRQFILSSKKLLLSDSGFYLCAWSSAGELGIQPQHFGDGTRLSIL.